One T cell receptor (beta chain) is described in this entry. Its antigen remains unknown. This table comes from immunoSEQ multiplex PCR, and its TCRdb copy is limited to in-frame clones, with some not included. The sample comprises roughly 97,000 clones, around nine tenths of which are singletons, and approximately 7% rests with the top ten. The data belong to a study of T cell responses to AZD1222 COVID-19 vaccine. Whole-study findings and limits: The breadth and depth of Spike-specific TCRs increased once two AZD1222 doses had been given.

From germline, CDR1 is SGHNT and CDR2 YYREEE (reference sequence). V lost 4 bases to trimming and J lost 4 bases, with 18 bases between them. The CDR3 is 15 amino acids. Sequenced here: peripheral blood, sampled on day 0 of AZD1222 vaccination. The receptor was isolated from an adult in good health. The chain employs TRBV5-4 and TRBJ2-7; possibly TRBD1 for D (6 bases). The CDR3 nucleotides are TGTGCCAGCAGCCCCCCCCACGGGACACTTTACGAGCAGTACTTC. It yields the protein CASSPPHGTLYEQYF.